This paragraph covers one T cell receptor (beta chain) sequence. As yet, its antigen is unknown. 13 Jbeta primers and 60 Vbeta primers were used for the PCR. Sequencing was performed with immunoSEQ multiplex PCR; in TCRdb, only in-frame clones are kept and a portion is missing. The table has some 200,000 clones, around 64% seen once. V shed 7 bases, J shed 2 bases, and the junction held 9 bases outside the gene matches. CDR3 length: 15 residues. Germline CDR1 reads MNHEY; CDR2 reads SVGAGI. The entry originates in a study of cytomegalovirus exposure and HLA in healthy donors. Study-wide findings and caveats: About 87% or about 30% of the time was how often most TCR beta V segments were productive, according to an earlier analysis. Per a later analysis, about 18,000 TCR beta sequences showed association with HLA alleles at 0.05 false discovery rate.

This receptor was identified in a man in his forties in good health and CMV-seropositive. Sequenced material: PBMCs. The chain carries TRBV6-5 and TRBJ2-3, with 7 nucleotides matching TRBD2. The CDR3, as DNA: TGTGCCAGCATGTTCGGCGGGGGATTCACAGATACGCAGTATTTT. Encoded protein: CASMFGGGFTDTQYF.